The next 28 T cell receptor beta chains were all read from a single sample in a study of identical twins. MiXCR was run by TCRdb on the 5' RACE reads, yielding one entry per CDR3 protein. The sample has approximately 1.8 million distinct CDR3 sequences; about 32% are singletons. The sample comprised cord blood. These receptors were collected from a newborn girl in good health.

This clonotype was picked up a small number of times. The chain carries TRBV12-3 or TRBV12-4 and TRBJ2-6; D is unclear. The V gene lost 5 bases and the J gene lost 0 bases, with 8 bases spanning the gap. This CDR3 contains 15 residues. CDR3: CASSMPRSGANVLTF. The CDR3 DNA reads as TGTGCCAGCAGTATGCCCCGCTCTGGGGCCAACGTCCTGACTTTC.

The chain carries TRBV7-2 and TRBJ2-1, with a weak D call TRBD2 (6 bases). The germline V gene has CDR1 SGHTA and CDR2 FQGNSA. This CDR3 comprises 15 residues. Trimming removed 1 base from V and 8 bases from J, with 15 bases in between. The CDR3 sequence is CASSLEGVGSYEQFF. Written as DNA, the CDR3 is TGTGCCAGCAGCTTAGAGGGTGTCGGGAGCTATGAGCAGTTCTTC.

This chain joins TRBV4-2 and TRBJ2-7; 7 bases are shared with TRBD1. With V trimmed by 4 bases and J by 9 bases, 12 bases remained unmatched. Per germline, CDR1 LGHNA and CDR2 YNFKEQ. The CDR3 loop spans 14 amino acids. CDR3 DNA sequence: TGTGCCAGCAGCCCCAGGGACAGCTACGAGCGGCAGTACTTC. This gives the protein CASSPRDSYERQYF.

The chain links TRBV28 to TRBJ1-4, with a possible D match to TRBD1 (5 bases). Trimming left V 4 bases short and J 6 bases short, with 18 bases between. CDR1 and CDR2 from the germline V gene are MDHEN and SYDVKM. The CDR3 extends over 16 amino acids. CDR3 in DNA: TGTGCCAGCAGTTCACCTGGGCCTAGGGACTATGAAAAACTGTTTTTT. Protein: CASSSPGPRDYEKLFF.

This clonotype was picked up many times. CDR3 sequence reads: CASSVYRDYGYTF. CDR3 nucleotide sequence: TGTGCCAGCAGCGTTTACAGGGACTATGGCTACACCTTC. The chain employs TRBV9 and TRBJ1-2; perhaps TRBD1 as D (6 bases). V lost 2 bases to trimming and J lost 3 bases, with 8 bases between them. Germline V gene sequence: CDR1 SGDLS, CDR2 YYNGEE. This CDR3 region has 13 residues.

This clonotype was observed a handful of times. V is TRBV20-1 and J is TRBJ2-3; TRBD2 agrees at 12 bases. Looked up from germline, CDR1 is DFQATT and CDR2 is SNEGSKA (reference sequence). This CDR3 spans 15 amino acids. J gave up 4 bases and V 4 bases, and 6 bases lay outside the gene matches. The CDR3 loop is CSATPTSGRADTQYF. The DNA for the CDR3 is TGCAGTGCTACCCCGACTAGCGGGAGAGCAGATACGCAGTATTTT.

This clonotype was counted only a few times. For the CDR3, the DNA is TGCGCCAGCAGCCACGCCAGTCGTATGAACACTGAAGCTTTCTTT. Protein sequence: CASSHASRMNTEAFF. The V gene is TRBV4-1, the J gene TRBJ1-1; D ambiguous. The CDR3 is 15 amino acids. CDR1 and CDR2 from the germline V gene are MGHRA and YSYEKL. V lost 3 bases and J 0 bases, leaving 11 bases between the germline ends.

This clonotype occurred a few times. The chain couples TRBV7-8 to TRBJ2-1; 9 nucleotides align to TRBD2. Trimming took 1 base from V and 1 from J; bases not matched to a gene: 5. CDR3 length equals 17 residues. Germline assignment: CDR1 SGHVS and CDR2 FQNEAQ. This CDR3 reads CASSLGGLARSYNEQFF. As DNA, the CDR3 is TGTGCCAGCAGCTTAGGCGGACTAGCGCGTTCCTACAATGAGCAGTTCTTC.

Of note for this clonotype: A much larger clone differs from this one at a single base, so this may be a read error. This chain connects TRBV24-1 to TRBJ2-5; TRBD2 matches at 13 bases. Germline V gene data show CDR1 as KGHDR and CDR2 as SFDVKD. The V gene end was trimmed by 7 bases and the J gene end by 11 bases; junction bases not matched to a gene: 9. CDR3 length equals 14 residues. CDR3 sequence: CATRTSGRGNEQYF. In nucleotides, the CDR3 is TGTGCCACCAGAACTAGCGGGAGGGGTAATGAGCAGTACTTC.

The chain links TRBV20-1 to TRBJ2-2, with TRBD1 identical over 9 bases. The CDR3 covers 14 residues. CDR1 and CDR2 (germline): DFQATT, SNEGSKA (reference sequence). The CDR3 DNA reads TGCAGCTTAGGAGGGACAGGGTTTGCCGGGGAGCTGTTTTTT. Its protein is CSLGGTGFAGELFF.

The rearrangement links TRBV9 to TRBJ2-1; weak D call: TRBD2 (5 bases). The CDR3 runs 17 residues. V lost 0 bases, J lost 5 bases, and 18 bases lay in between. Germline V lookup: CDR1 SGDLS, CDR2 YYNGEE. Here the CDR3 reads CASSVGAVTNTNNEQFF. In DNA form, the CDR3 reads TGTGCCAGCAGCGTAGGTGCAGTGACTAACACGAACAATGAGCAGTTCTTC.

This sequence joins TRBV29-1 and TRBJ1-2; 8 bases are shared with TRBD1. Losses at the gene ends were 0 bases for V and 5 bases for J; bases not matched to a gene: 5. Germline CDR1 reads SQVTM; CDR2 reads ANQGSEA. CDR3 size: 14 residues. CDR3: CSVEDGHRGYGYTF. The CDR3 DNA sequence: TGCAGCGTTGAAGACGGGCACAGGGGGTATGGCTACACCTTC.

In its sample, this clonotype was seen many times. V and J are TRBV24-1 and TRBJ2-5; D ambiguous. The CDR3 is made up of 13 amino acids. V shed 2 bases and J shed 0 bases, with 3 bases lying between them. In germline, CDR1 is KGHDR, CDR2 SFDVKD. The CDR3 DNA sequence: TGTGCCACCAGTGATTGGGACCAAGAGACCCAGTACTTC. The encoded protein is CATSDWDQETQYF.

This clonotype was seen more than once but under ten times. This chain links TRBV20-1 with TRBJ2-3; tentative D call: TRBD2 (6 bases). Trimming removed 3 bases from V and 4 bases from J, with 14 bases in between. Looked up from germline, CDR1 is DFQATT and CDR2 is SNEGSKA (reference sequence). The CDR3 covers 14 residues. The CDR3 coding sequence is TGCAGTGCTAGCGCTAGCGAGCATTCAGATACGCAGTATTTT. This gives the protein CSASASEHSDTQYF.

This clonotype was seen only a few times. V gene TRBV9 combines with J gene TRBJ2-3; TRBD2 aligns across 12 bases. Germline-derived CDR1 and CDR2 are SGDLS and YYNGEE. J lost 2 bases, V lost 0 bases, and 7 bases had no gene match. The CDR3 is made up of 18 amino acids. CDR3 sequence (DNA): TGTGCCAGCAGCGTAGGGACTAGCGGGACTCTGAACACAGATACGCAGTATTTT. This gives the protein CASSVGTSGTLNTDTQYF.

V gene TRBV15 combines with J gene TRBJ2-1, with D tentatively TRBD2 (5 bases). V dropped 0 bases and J dropped 4 bases, with 13 bases sitting between them. Germline CDR1 reads LNHNV; CDR2 reads YYDKDF (reference sequence). The CDR3 is made up of 16 amino acids. DNA of the CDR3: TGTGCCACCAGCAGAGATGCGCTAGCTTCGTACAATGAGCAGTTCTTC. Its protein product is CATSRDALASYNEQFF. Supplemented by reference TRBV15 and TRBJ2-1, the full variable domain reads DAMVIQNPRYQVTQFGKPVTLSCSQTLNHNVMYWYQQKSSQAPKLLFHYYDKDFNNEADTPDNFQSRRPNTSFCFLDIRSPGLGDTAMYLCATSRDALASYNEQFFGPGTRLTVL.

Here the CDR3 DNA reads TGTGCCAGCAGCGCTAGACTAGCGGGAAGGGATGAGCAGTTCTTC. Translation: CASSARLAGRDEQFF. The gene calls are TRBV9 and TRBJ2-1, with TRBD2 identical over 11 bases. The CDR3 length is 15 residues. V was clipped by 3 bases and J by 8 bases; unmatched bases: 7. Per the germline V gene, CDR1 is SGDLS and CDR2 is YYNGEE.

V and J are TRBV4-1 and TRBJ2-5; D call uncertain. V gave up 0 bases and J gave up 0 bases, with 8 bases separating them. Germline loops: CDR1 MGHRA, CDR2 YSYEKL. The CDR3 has 15 residues. The CDR3 loop reads CASSQESSYQETQYF. The CDR3 coding sequence is TGCGCCAGCAGCCAAGAAAGCTCCTACCAAGAGACCCAGTACTTC.

The genes are TRBV10-3 and TRBJ1-5; the D gene is possibly TRBD1 (6 bases). The CDR3 sequence is 14 residues long. CDR1 and CDR2 from the germline V gene are ENHRY and SYGVKD. The V end was cut by 3 bases, the J end by 9 bases, with 15 bases between. CDR3 nucleotide sequence: TGTGCCATCAGTGAATCCCAGGGGTTAGCGCCCCAGCATTTT. As protein: CAISESQGLAPQHF.

This sequence joins TRBV5-1 and TRBJ2-3; D tentatively fits TRBD1 or TRBD2 (5 bases each). The V gene's germline CDR1 is SGHRS and CDR2 YFSETQ. Trimming cost V 3 bases and J 5 bases, with 19 bases left between them. The CDR3 is 16 amino acids. CDR3 residues: CASSYGTSLAGDTQYF. The CDR3 DNA follows: TGCGCCAGCAGCTACGGGACCTCGCTGGCCGGAGATACGCAGTATTTT.

The chain is built from TRBV6-1 and TRBJ1-1; D gene ambiguous. Trimming took off 6 bases at V and 1 base at J, with 15 bases between the two ends. This CDR3 has 15 residues. Germline V gene lookup returns CDR1 MNHNS and CDR2 SASEGT. CDR3 amino acids: CASRGGRLPNTEAFF. Written as DNA, the CDR3 is TGTGCCAGCAGGGGCGGCAGACTCCCGAACACTGAAGCTTTCTTT.

This clonotype was detected a few times. The V and J genes are TRBV25-1 and TRBJ2-3, with D possibly being TRBD1 or TRBD2 (5 bases each). CDR1 is MGHDK and CDR2 is SYGVNS in the germline V gene. This CDR3 is 13 amino acids long. Trimming stripped 9 bases from V and 1 base from J, with 11 bases between. The CDR3 DNA is TGTGCCAGTCCGGGACGACGCACAGATACGCAGTATTTT. Protein: CASPGRRTDTQYF.

This clonotype has only a few counts. The V gene is TRBV6-1, the J gene TRBJ1-1, with D unclear. This CDR3 is built from 15 residues. Trimming pared 7 bases from V and 0 bases from J, leaving 15 bases between. The germline V gene has CDR1 MNHNS and CDR2 SASEGT. The CDR3 DNA is TGTGCCAGCACAAAACAGCGCCTCATGAACACTGAAGCTTTCTTT. It yields the protein CASTKQRLMNTEAFF.

The rearrangement links TRBV11-2 to TRBJ2-7; 11 nucleotides match TRBD2. After removal of 4 bases from V and 0 bases from J, the junction contained 17 bases not matched to a gene. The CDR3 covers 20 residues. Germline V gives CDR1 SGHAT, CDR2 FQNNGV. The CDR3 spells CASSSFSWLAGGKSSYEQYF. In DNA form, the CDR3 reads TGTGCCAGCAGCTCCTTCAGTTGGCTAGCGGGGGGCAAAAGCTCCTACGAGCAGTACTTC.

For the CDR3, the DNA is TGCAGCGTTGCGGCGACAGGGCTCTCTGGGGCCAACGTCCTGACTTTC. Amino acid sequence: CSVAATGLSGANVLTF. The chain has TRBV29-1 and TRBJ2-6; 7 bases align to TRBD1. The J segment lost 0 bases and the V segment lost 4 bases, leaving 6 bases of the junction unmatched. Germline CDR1 SQVTM, CDR2 ANQGSEA. CDR3 size: 16 residues.

This clonotype was counted a few times. This chain links TRBV12-3 or TRBV12-4 with TRBJ2-7; D unclear. Trimming stripped 4 bases from V and 0 bases from J, with 13 bases between. The CDR3 sequence is 15 residues long. The CDR3 nucleotides read TGTGCCAGCAGTTCGGGCCCGCGGACCTCCTACGAGCAGTACTTC. Residues: CASSSGPRTSYEQYF.

This clonotype was recorded at least ten times. This chain links TRBV29-1 with TRBJ1-2; D uncertain. V gave up 4 bases and J gave up 4 bases, with 10 bases separating them. CDR1 and CDR2 from the germline V gene are SQVTM and ANQGSEA. CDR3 size: 12 residues. The CDR3 protein is CSVGEGGYGYTF. CDR3 nucleotide sequence: TGCAGCGTTGGAGAGGGAGGCTATGGCTACACCTTC.

The V and J genes are TRBV20-1 and TRBJ2-2, with D tentatively TRBD2 (6 bases). V was pared by 7 bases and J by 2 bases, with 23 bases between. The CDR3 totals 17 residues. From germline, CDR1 is DFQATT and CDR2 SNEGSKA (reference sequence). In DNA form, the CDR3 reads TGCAGTGTCCCCGACGTCGCCGGGAGCCTCAACACCGGGGAGCTGTTTTTT. The encoded protein is CSVPDVAGSLNTGELFF.